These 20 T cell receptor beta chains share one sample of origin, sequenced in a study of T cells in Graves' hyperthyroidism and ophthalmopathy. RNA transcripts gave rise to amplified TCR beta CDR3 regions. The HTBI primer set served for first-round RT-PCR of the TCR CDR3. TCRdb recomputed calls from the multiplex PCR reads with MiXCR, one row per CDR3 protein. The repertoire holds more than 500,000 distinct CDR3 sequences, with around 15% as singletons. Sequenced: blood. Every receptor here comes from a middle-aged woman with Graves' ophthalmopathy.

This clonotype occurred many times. CDR3 DNA sequence: TGTGCCAGCACCCAACAGCGGGACCTTTGGGAGCAGTACTTC. Its translation: CASTQQRDLWEQYF. The chain combines TRBV6-1 with TRBJ2-7; 7 bases agree with TRBD2. V gave up 7 bases and J gave up 7 bases; unmatched junction bases: 13. This CDR3 is 14 amino acids long. The germline gives CDR1 MNHNS, CDR2 SASEGT.

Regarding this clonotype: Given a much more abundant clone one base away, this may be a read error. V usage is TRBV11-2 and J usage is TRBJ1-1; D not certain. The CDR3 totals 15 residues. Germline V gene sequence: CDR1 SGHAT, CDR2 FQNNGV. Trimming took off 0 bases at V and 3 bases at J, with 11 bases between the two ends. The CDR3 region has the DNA TGTGCCAGCAGCTTAGATTCGGGCAGCTACACTGAAGCTTTCTTT. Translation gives CASSLDSGSYTEAFF.

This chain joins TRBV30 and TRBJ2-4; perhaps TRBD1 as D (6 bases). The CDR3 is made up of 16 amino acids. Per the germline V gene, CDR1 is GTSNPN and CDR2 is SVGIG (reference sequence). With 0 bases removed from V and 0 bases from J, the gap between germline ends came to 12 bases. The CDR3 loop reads CAWSVNHRVAKNIQYF. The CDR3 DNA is TGTGCCTGGAGTGTAAACCACAGGGTAGCCAAAAACATTCAGTACTTC.

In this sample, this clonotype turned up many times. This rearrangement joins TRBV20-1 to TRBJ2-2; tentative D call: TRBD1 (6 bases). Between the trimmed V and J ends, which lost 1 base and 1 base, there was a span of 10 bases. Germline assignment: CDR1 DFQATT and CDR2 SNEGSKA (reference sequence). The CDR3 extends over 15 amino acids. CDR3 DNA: TGCAGTGCTAGAGGGGGGCTACTGAACACCGGGGAGCTGTTTTTT. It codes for CSARGGLLNTGELFF.

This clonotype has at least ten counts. Here the CDR3 reads CSASTGTQDKQYF. CDR3 sequence (DNA): TGCAGTGCTAGCACCGGGACCCAGGACAAGCAGTACTTC. The chain employs TRBV20-1 and TRBJ2-7, with D possibly called TRBD1 or TRBD2 (5 bases each). V dropped 3 bases and J dropped 8 bases, with 17 bases sitting between them. The CDR3 spans 13 residues. Germline V CDR1 and CDR2: DFQATT, SNEGSKA (reference sequence).

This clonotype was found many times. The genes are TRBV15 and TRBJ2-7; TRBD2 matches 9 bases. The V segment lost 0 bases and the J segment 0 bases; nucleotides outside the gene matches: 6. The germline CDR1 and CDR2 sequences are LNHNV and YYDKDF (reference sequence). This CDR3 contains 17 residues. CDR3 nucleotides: TGTGCCACCAGCAGAGATAGCCCTAGCGGGGTCTCCTACGAGCAGTACTTC. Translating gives CATSRDSPSGVSYEQYF.

The CDR3 loop is CSARESGQGRQAFF. The CDR3 coding sequence is TGCAGTGCTAGAGAAAGTGGGCAGGGACGGCAAGCTTTCTTT. This chain uses TRBV20-1 with TRBJ1-1, with a tentative D call TRBD1 (5 bases). The CDR3 spans 14 residues. V was shortened by 0 bases and J by 9 bases, with 17 bases between the two germline ends. Germline assignment: CDR1 DFQATT and CDR2 SNEGSKA (reference sequence).

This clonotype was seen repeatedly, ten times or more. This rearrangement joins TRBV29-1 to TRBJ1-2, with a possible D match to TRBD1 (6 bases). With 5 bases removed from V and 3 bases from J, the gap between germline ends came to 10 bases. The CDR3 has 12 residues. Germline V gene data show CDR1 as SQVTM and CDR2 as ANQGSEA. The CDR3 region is CSVSQGDYGYTF. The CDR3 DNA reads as TGCAGCGTTTCACAGGGAGACTATGGCTACACCTTC.

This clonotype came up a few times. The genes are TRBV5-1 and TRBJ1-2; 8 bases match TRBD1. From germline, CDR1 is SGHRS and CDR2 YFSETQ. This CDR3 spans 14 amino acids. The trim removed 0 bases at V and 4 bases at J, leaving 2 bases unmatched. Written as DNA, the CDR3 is TGCGCCAGCAGCTTGGAGACAGGGGTCTATGGCTACACCTTC. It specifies CASSLETGVYGYTF.

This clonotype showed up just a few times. The CDR3 DNA reads TGTGCCAGCAGTTTTGTTTTGGGGTCAAATCAGCCCCAGCATTTT. Amino acid sequence: CASSFVLGSNQPQHF. The chain carries TRBV28 and TRBJ1-5; D call uncertain. V lost 3 bases, J lost 4 bases, and 13 bases lay in between. CDR1 is MDHEN and CDR2 is SYDVKM in the germline V gene. CDR3 length equals 15 residues.

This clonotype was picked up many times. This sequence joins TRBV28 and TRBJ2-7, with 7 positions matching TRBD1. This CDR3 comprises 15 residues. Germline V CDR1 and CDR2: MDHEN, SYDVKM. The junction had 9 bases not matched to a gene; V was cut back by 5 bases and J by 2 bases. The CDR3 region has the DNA TGTGCCAGCAGTGGCACCGGGACAGTCCCCTACGAGCAGTACTTC. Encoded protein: CASSGTGTVPYEQYF.

In nucleotides, the CDR3 is TGTGCCAGCAGTTTGGACGTTGGAAACACCGGGGAGCTGTTTTTT. This sequence encodes CASSLDVGNTGELFF. This chain links TRBV28 with TRBJ2-2; D is unclear. The germline gives CDR1 MDHEN, CDR2 SYDVKM. V was clipped by 3 bases and J by 2 bases, with 10 bases between them. This CDR3 is built from 15 residues. The variable domain in full, with the rest retrieved from reference TRBV28 and TRBJ2-2, is DVKVTQSSRYLVKRTGEKVFLECVQDMDHENMFWYRQDPGLGLRLIYFSYDVKMKEKGDIPEGYSVSREKKERFSLILESASTNQTSMYLCASSLDVGNTGELFFGEGSRLTVL.

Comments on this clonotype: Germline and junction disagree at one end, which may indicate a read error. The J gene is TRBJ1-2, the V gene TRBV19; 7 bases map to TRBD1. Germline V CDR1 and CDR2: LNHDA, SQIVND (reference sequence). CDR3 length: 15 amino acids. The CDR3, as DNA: TGTGCCAATAGTATAGACGCCGTAGGGGGCGGTGGCTACACCTTC. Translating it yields CANSIDAVGGGGYTF. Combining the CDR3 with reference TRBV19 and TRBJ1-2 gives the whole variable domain DGGITQSPKYLFRKEGQNVTLSCEQNLNHDAMYWYRQDPGQGLRLIYYSQIVNDFQKGDIAEGYSVSREKKESFPLTVTSAQKNPTAFYLCANSIDAVGGGGYTFGSGTRLTVV.

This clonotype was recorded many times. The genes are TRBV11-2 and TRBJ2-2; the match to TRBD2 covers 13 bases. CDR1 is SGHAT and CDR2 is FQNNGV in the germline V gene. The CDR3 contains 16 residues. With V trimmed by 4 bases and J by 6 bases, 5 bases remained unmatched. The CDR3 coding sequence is TGTGCCAGCAGCTCCTGGACTAGCGGGAGAGCCGGGGAGCTGTTTTTT. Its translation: CASSSWTSGRAGELFF.

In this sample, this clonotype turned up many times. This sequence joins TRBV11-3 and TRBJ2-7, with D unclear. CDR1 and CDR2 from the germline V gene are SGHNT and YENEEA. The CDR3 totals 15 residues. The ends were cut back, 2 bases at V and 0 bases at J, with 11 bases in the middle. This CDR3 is CASSLRLTSSYEQYF. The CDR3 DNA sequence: TGTGCCAGCAGCTTACGGCTGACCAGCTCCTACGAGCAGTACTTC. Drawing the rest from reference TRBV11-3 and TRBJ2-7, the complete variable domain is EAGVVQSPRYKIIEKKQPVAFWCNPISGHNTLYWYLQNLGQGPELLIRYENEEAVDDSQLPKDRFSAERLKGVDSTLKIQPAELGDSAVYLCASSLRLTSSYEQYFGPGTRLTVT.

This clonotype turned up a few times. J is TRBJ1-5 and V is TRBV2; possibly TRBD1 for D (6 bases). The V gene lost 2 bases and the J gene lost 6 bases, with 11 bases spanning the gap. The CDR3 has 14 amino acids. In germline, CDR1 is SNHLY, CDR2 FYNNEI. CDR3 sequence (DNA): TGTGCCAGCAGTGAAATGGGGGGCTTTCAGCCCCAGCATTTT. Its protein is CASSEMGGFQPQHF.

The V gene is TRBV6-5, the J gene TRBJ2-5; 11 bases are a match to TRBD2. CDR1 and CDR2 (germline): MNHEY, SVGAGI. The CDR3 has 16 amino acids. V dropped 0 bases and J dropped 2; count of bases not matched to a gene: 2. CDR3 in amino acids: CASSYSLAGEQETQYF. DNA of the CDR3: TGTGCCAGCAGTTACTCACTAGCGGGGGAGCAAGAGACCCAGTACTTC.

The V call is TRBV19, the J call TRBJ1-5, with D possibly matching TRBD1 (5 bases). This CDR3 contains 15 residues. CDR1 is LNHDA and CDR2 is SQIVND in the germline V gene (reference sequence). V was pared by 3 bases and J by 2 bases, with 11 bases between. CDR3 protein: CASSMGGTGNQPQHF. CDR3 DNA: TGTGCCAGTAGTATGGGCGGGACGGGCAATCAGCCCCAGCATTTT.

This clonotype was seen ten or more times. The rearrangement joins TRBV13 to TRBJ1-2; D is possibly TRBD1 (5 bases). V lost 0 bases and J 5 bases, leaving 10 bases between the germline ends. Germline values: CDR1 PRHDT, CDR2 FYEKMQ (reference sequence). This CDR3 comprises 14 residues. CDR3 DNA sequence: TGTGCCAGCAGCTTAGGCCCGGAGGGGTATGGCTACACCTTC. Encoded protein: CASSLGPEGYGYTF.

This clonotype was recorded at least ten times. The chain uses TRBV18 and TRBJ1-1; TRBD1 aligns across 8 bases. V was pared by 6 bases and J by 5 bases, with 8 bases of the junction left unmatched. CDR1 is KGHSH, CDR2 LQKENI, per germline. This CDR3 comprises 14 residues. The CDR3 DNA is TGTGCCAGCTCGACCGGGACAGGTGAGACTGAAGCTTTCTTT. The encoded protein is CASSTGTGETEAFF.